The next 28 T cell receptor beta chains were all read from a single sample in a study of T-cell reconstitution after alpha-beta-depleted transplantation in children. Library preparation (for TCRbeta) was performed with unique molecular identifiers. TCRdb recomputed calls from the PCR reads with MiXCR, one row per CDR3 protein. Among some 290,000 distinct CDR3 sequences listed, roughly 21% were seen once. The starting material was PBMCs, mostly from graft donor cells, obtained 180 days after TCRalphabeta/CD19-depleted stem cell transplant. The receptor set was obtained from a male patient younger than 18 who had a stem cell transplant for acute lymphoblastic leukemia, so the T cells may come from the graft donor.

This clonotype showed up just a few times. The chain combines TRBV29-1 with TRBJ2-7, with 10 bases lining up with TRBD2. CDR1 SQVTM and CDR2 ANQGSEA come from the germline V gene. The CDR3 is 14 amino acids. The J segment lost 2 bases and the V segment lost 6 bases, leaving 7 bases of the junction unmatched. The CDR3 bases are TGCAGCGTAGCAGGGCTAGCGGGAGCCTACGAGCAGTACTTC. Its translation: CSVAGLAGAYEQYF.

This clonotype has only a few counts. The chain joins TRBV20-1 to TRBJ1-6; the match to TRBD1 covers 9 bases. There are 15 residues in the CDR3. V lost 0 bases and J lost 9; bases outside the gene matches: 6. In germline, CDR1 is DFQATT, CDR2 SNEGSKA (reference sequence). The CDR3 DNA follows: TGCAGTGCTAGAGATCAGGGACAGGGCGGTTCACCCCTCCACTTT. Residues: CSARDQGQGGSPLHF.

This clonotype turned up a few times. The V call is TRBV5-1, the J call TRBJ2-4, with D tentatively TRBD2 (5 bases). Germline CDR1 and CDR2: SGHRS and YFSETQ. The CDR3 runs 16 residues. The germline V and J ends were trimmed by 0 bases and 0 bases, with 10 bases remaining between them. The CDR3 loop reads CASSLASRLAKNIQYF. As DNA, the CDR3 is TGCGCCAGCAGCTTGGCTAGCCGACTAGCCAAAAACATTCAGTACTTC.

The rearrangement links TRBV4-2 to TRBJ2-1, with 8 bases aligning to TRBD2. The CDR3 sequence is 17 residues long. Germline trimming cut 3 bases from V and 7 bases from J; bases unmatched to any gene: 14. Germline loops: CDR1 LGHNA, CDR2 YNFKEQ. The CDR3 loop reads CASSQDSPAGVRNEQFF. Written as DNA, the CDR3 is TGTGCCAGCAGCCAGGATTCTCCAGCGGGAGTGAGAAATGAGCAGTTCTTC.

The genes are TRBV29-1 and TRBJ1-1; TRBD1 aligns across 10 bases. This CDR3 contains 16 residues. V shed 5 bases, J shed 5 bases, and the junction held 14 bases outside the gene matches. Germline V gene data show CDR1 as SQVTM and CDR2 as ANQGSEA. CDR3 in amino acids: CSVIPVRDRGGTEAFF. In DNA form, the CDR3 reads TGCAGCGTTATCCCAGTCCGGGACAGGGGTGGAACTGAAGCTTTCTTT.

The V and J genes are TRBV12-3 or TRBV12-4 and TRBJ1-2; D gene unclear. V dropped 1 base and J dropped 4 bases, with 10 bases sitting between them. The CDR3 runs to 14 residues. This chain's CDR3 is CASSLGREFYGYTF. The CDR3 DNA sequence: TGTGCCAGCAGTTTAGGGCGGGAGTTCTATGGCTACACCTTC.

This chain joins TRBV7-8 and TRBJ2-3; TRBD1 aligns across 9 bases. This CDR3 has 16 residues. Germline-derived CDR1 and CDR2 are SGHVS and FQNEAQ. With 6 bases clipped from V and 4 bases from J, the junction kept 11 bases outside the gene matches. CDR3 DNA sequence: TGTGCCAGCAGTTTTTGGAGGGACAGGGCGTCAGATACGCAGTATTTT. Protein sequence: CASSFWRDRASDTQYF.

This clonotype was picked up a small number of times. V is TRBV20-1 and J is TRBJ2-4; maybe TRBD2 (5 bases). CDR3 length equals 14 residues. Between the trimmed V and J ends, which lost 2 bases and 8 bases, there was a span of 16 bases. Germline CDR1 and CDR2: DFQATT and SNEGSKA (reference sequence). CDR3 in amino acids: CSARRMGAPDIQYF. Here the CDR3 DNA reads TGCAGTGCTAGAAGGATGGGAGCCCCGGACATTCAGTACTTC.

V usage is TRBV5-1 and J usage is TRBJ1-2, with 7 nucleotides matching TRBD1. Germline assignment: CDR1 SGHRS and CDR2 YFSETQ. J was trimmed by 1 base and V by 5 bases; bases with no gene match: 2. The CDR3 covers 13 residues. The CDR3 here is CASRRDSNYGYTF. CDR3 coding DNA: TGCGCCAGCAGAAGGGACAGTAACTATGGCTACACCTTC.

The chain joins TRBV27 to TRBJ1-4; D unresolved. Germline CDR1 is MNHEY and CDR2 is SMNVEV (reference sequence). Trimming pared 5 bases from V and 10 bases from J, leaving 11 bases between. The CDR3 covers 12 residues. The CDR3 region has the DNA TGTGCCAGCAGTCAATATAGAGGAAAACTGTTTTTT. Translation: CASSQYRGKLFF.

CDR3 DNA: TGCGCCAGCAGCTTGTTGGTAGCGGGAGACAACGAGCAGTACTTC. This translates into CASSLLVAGDNEQYF. The chain uses TRBV5-1 and TRBJ2-7; 9 bases align to TRBD2. Germline V gene lookup returns CDR1 SGHRS and CDR2 YFSETQ. CDR3 size: 15 residues. With V trimmed by 1 base and J by 5 bases, 7 bases remained unmatched.

CDR3 residues: CASSGTGILFGTEAFF. Here the CDR3 DNA reads TGCGCCAGCAGCGGGACAGGGATATTGTTTGGCACTGAAGCTTTCTTT. The chain employs TRBV4-1 and TRBJ1-1; 9 bases match TRBD1. The ends lost 5 bases at V and 4 bases at J; junction bases unmatched: 11. CDR1 and CDR2 from the germline V gene are MGHRA and YSYEKL. This CDR3 has 16 amino acids.

This clonotype was detected only a few times. This rearrangement joins TRBV7-9 to TRBJ2-1; 8 bases agree with TRBD1. CDR3 length: 15 residues. Per the germline V gene, CDR1 is SEHNR and CDR2 is FQNEAQ (reference sequence). V dropped 2 bases and J dropped 5; count of bases not matched to a gene: 5. CDR3 bases: TGTGCCAGCAGCTTACTGGACAGGGAGGACAATGAGCAGTTCTTC. Protein product: CASSLLDREDNEQFF.

The chain recombines TRBV28 with TRBJ2-3; 7 positions match TRBD1. The germline CDR1 and CDR2 sequences are MDHEN and SYDVKM. J gave up 3 bases and V 6 bases, and 3 bases lay outside the gene matches. The CDR3 has 13 amino acids. The CDR3 nucleotides read TGTGCCAGCAGGGACAGGACGACAGATACGCAGTATTTT. It specifies CASRDRTTDTQYF.

This clonotype came up a few times. The chain joins TRBV7-9 to TRBJ1-2; D not resolved. Germline V CDR1 and CDR2: SEHNR, FQNEAQ (reference sequence). This CDR3 has 13 residues. V lost 3 bases and J lost 2, with 7 bases in between. The CDR3 nucleotides read TGTGCCAGCAGCTTCATACAGAACTATGGCTACACCTTC. Translation: CASSFIQNYGYTF.

CDR3 bases: TGTGCCAGCAGCCCAAGGGGGATTTCCGGGACAGGGTTCAATCAGCCCCAGCATTTT. Residues: CASSPRGISGTGFNQPQHF. The chain couples TRBV3-1 to TRBJ1-5, with 9 bases that match TRBD1. There are 19 residues in the CDR3. V was clipped by 4 bases and J by 3 bases; unmatched bases: 16. Germline-derived CDR1 and CDR2 are LGHDT and YNNKEL (reference sequence).

This clonotype was counted only a few times. The V call is TRBV5-1, the J call TRBJ2-4, with D hard to call. CDR3 length: 17 residues. Trimming took 0 bases from V and 8 from J, leaving 21 bases between them. Germline V gene data show CDR1 as SGHRS and CDR2 as YFSETQ. The CDR3 spells CASSLESWPEMGYIQYF. The CDR3 nucleotides are TGCGCCAGCAGCTTGGAATCCTGGCCCGAGATGGGGTACATTCAGTACTTC.

V is TRBV5-1 and J is TRBJ2-1; tentatively, D is TRBD1 or TRBD2 (5 bases each). V lost 5 bases to trimming and J lost 5 bases, with 11 bases between them. The germline gives CDR1 SGHRS, CDR2 YFSETQ. The CDR3 runs 13 residues. CDR3 in amino acids: CASRLGDHNEQFF. The CDR3 DNA follows: TGCGCCAGCAGACTAGGGGACCACAATGAGCAGTTCTTC.

The V gene is TRBV5-1, the J gene TRBJ2-7, with 7 positions matching TRBD1. V shed 3 bases and J 7 bases; nucleotides not matched to a gene: 4. CDR1 and CDR2 from the germline V gene are SGHRS and YFSETQ. The length of the CDR3 is 12 residues. CDR3 nucleotides: TGCGCCAGCAGCTCGCCGACAGGGGAGCAGTACTTC. This gives the protein CASSSPTGEQYF.

This clonotype turned up a few times. The chain has TRBV5-1 and TRBJ2-2; D gene unclear. V was cut by 7 bases and J by 2 bases, with 15 bases left in between. This CDR3 contains 15 residues. Per the germline V gene, CDR1 is SGHRS and CDR2 is YFSETQ. CDR3 residues: CASLLSEPNTGELFF. The CDR3 nucleotides are TGCGCCAGCCTCCTTTCGGAGCCAAACACCGGGGAGCTGTTTTTT.

This clonotype was recorded only once. The V gene is TRBV19, the J gene TRBJ2-7; D ambiguous. Germline V gene lookup returns CDR1 LNHDA and CDR2 SQIVND (reference sequence). This CDR3 region has 15 residues. Trimming left V 6 bases short and J 0 bases short, with 15 bases between. CDR3 nucleotides: TGTGCCAGTAGGATTTGGATCGGTAGCTCCTACGAGCAGTACTTC. Its translation is CASRIWIGSSYEQYF.

This clonotype has more than one count but fewer than ten. The chain employs TRBV5-1 and TRBJ2-1, with 13 bases fitting TRBD2. The CDR3 runs to 20 residues. Trimming removed 1 base from V and 0 bases from J; junction bases left unmatched: 10. CDR1 and CDR2 from the germline V gene are SGHRS and YFSETQ. This CDR3 reads CASSLSGLAGAIRSYNEQFF. In nucleotides, the CDR3 is TGCGCCAGCAGCTTGTCAGGACTAGCGGGAGCCATACGCTCCTACAATGAGCAGTTCTTC. The entire variable domain, with the rest obtained from reference TRBV5-1 and TRBJ2-1, is as follows: KAGVTQTPRYLIKTRGQQVTLSCSPISGHRSVSWYQQTPGQGLQFLFEYFSETQRNKGNFPGRFSGRQFSNSRSEMNVSTLELGDSALYLCASSLSGLAGAIRSYNEQFFGPGTRLTVL.

The chain carries TRBV6-1 and TRBJ2-1, with 7 bases aligning to TRBD2. Per germline, CDR1 MNHNS and CDR2 SASEGT. This CDR3 spans 16 amino acids. Unmatched junction bases numbered 18, after V lost 7 bases and J lost 9 bases. CDR3 sequence: CASTPGPGGSGSEQFF. CDR3 DNA sequence: TGTGCCAGCACCCCGGGGCCGGGAGGCTCTGGGAGTGAGCAGTTCTTC.

On this clonotype: A much larger clone lies one base from this, so it may be a read error. The chain uses TRBV18 and TRBJ2-7, with D perhaps matching TRBD1 (6 bases). Per germline, CDR1 KGHSH and CDR2 LQKENI. This CDR3 is built from 14 residues. CDR3 DNA sequence: TGTGCCAACTCACATGGGACAACGTCCTACGAGCAGTACTTC. As protein: CANSHGTTSYEQYF.

The chain carries TRBV12-3 or TRBV12-4 and TRBJ2-7; 9 bases are shared with TRBD1. V lost 5 bases, J lost 4 bases, and 9 bases stayed unmatched. CDR3 length: 15 residues. The DNA of the CDR3 is TGTGCCAGCAGTCCAGCCGGGACAGGGAAATACGAGCAGTACTTC. This translates into CASSPAGTGKYEQYF.

The chain combines TRBV2 with TRBJ2-7, with 9 bases lining up with TRBD1. The length of the CDR3 is 14 residues. Germline lookup yields CDR1 SNHLY and CDR2 FYNNEI. V lost 7 bases, J lost 6 bases, and 10 bases stayed unmatched. CDR3: CASKGDREYPEQYF. The CDR3 DNA follows: TGTGCCAGCAAGGGGGACAGGGAGTACCCCGAGCAGTACTTC.

This clonotype was counted a few times. This sequence joins TRBV11-1 and TRBJ2-1, with D perhaps assigned TRBD1 or TRBD2 (5 bases each). Germline values: CDR1 SGHAT, CDR2 FQDESV (reference sequence). The V and J ends lost 4 bases and 2 bases respectively, with 12 bases between them. The CDR3 is made up of 15 amino acids. This CDR3 is CASSWGWLTYNEQFF. The CDR3 DNA reads as TGTGCCAGCAGCTGGGGGTGGCTGACCTACAATGAGCAGTTCTTC.

The rearrangement uses TRBV15 and TRBJ2-1; TRBD2 matches 9 bases. The CDR3 covers 17 residues. V shed 0 bases, J shed 3 bases, and the junction held 6 bases outside the gene matches. Per germline, CDR1 LNHNV and CDR2 YYDKDF (reference sequence). CDR3 protein: CATSREGTSWGYNEQFF. The CDR3 region has the DNA TGTGCCACCAGCAGAGAGGGGACTAGCTGGGGCTACAATGAGCAGTTCTTC.